This T cell receptor beta chain was documented in a study of blood T cell repertoires in COVID-19 (dated by TCRdb to about 2020). Some background on the complete study: Collaborator samples came from the United States, Italy and Spain and covered acute and convalescent phases of COVID-19. The prospective study material was composed of cDNA or gDNA derived from T cells, B-cell-depleted T cells, or PBMCs. Subjects who had been exposed to COVID-19, were actively infected with it, or had recovered from it provided the deeply sampled blood TCRbeta repertoires that made up the dataset. The repertoires were released in a freely available public database intended as a resource for research on the immune response to SARS-CoV-2. Samples were obtained from the ongoing ImmuneRACE study (first 160 participants) and from approximately 1,200 subjects provided by 6 global collaborators. A de-identified subject ID, COVID-19 status, age in years and sex were almost always included in the sample metadata. Where available, HLA class I and class II types were taken from metadata supplied by the sample provider and were not determined by assay-based typing.

TCRbeta CDR3 regions were amplified from genomic DNA by means of the immunoSEQ Assay, a bias-controlled multiplex PCR. The original pipeline was this. Nucleated cell counts per sample were estimated from amplification of reference gene primers within the assay. To quantify the absolute abundance of each unique TCRbeta CDR3 rearrangement, sequence reads were collapsed and filtered. For each sample, productive Simpson clonality was calculated as the square root of Simpson's diversity index over productive rearrangements. The source is immuneACCESS, and TCRdb retained only in-frame sequences with V and J called. Part of the clones is not carried over; for the studies checked, unresolved V genes explain less than half of this, and the remainder is unexplained. V and J calls and clone size come straight from that table; D and trimming were deduced from the DNA. Recorded for this sample are tens of thousands of clones; about 91% of them occurred a single time. The ten largest clones represent 9.2% of the sample.

Whole blood was collected in K2EDTA tubes by collaborating institutions according to the institutions' own protocols. Collaborator samples were shipped for TCRbeta analysis as frozen whole blood, isolated PBMCs, or DNA extracted from either sample type. Study-level results and caveats: How much clinical and demographic metadata was included differed by source and by participant, and the metadata was provided uncurated.

This clone appeared a single time. Its antigen is unknown. The record has no base qualities; no much larger clone is one base away. The cysteine opens and the phenylalanine closes a CDR3 of 17 amino acids. Of the read, only the CDR3 DNA is kept; its 51 bases are in frame from base 1. Compared with germline, V lacks 8 bases and J lacks 9 bases; bases without a gene match: 13. CDR1 and CDR2 are read off the germline V gene as SNHLY and FYNNEI. The rearranged chain carries TRBV2 and TRBJ2-1; 16 middle bases align to TRBD2. The origin of this receptor is a middle-aged man with active COVID-19. Sequencing input: peripheral blood. The DNA sequence reads TGTGCCAGCGAAGGGACTAGCGGGAGGGTCGTGGGAGGTGAGCAGTTCTTC. It specifies CASEGTSGRVVGGEQFF.